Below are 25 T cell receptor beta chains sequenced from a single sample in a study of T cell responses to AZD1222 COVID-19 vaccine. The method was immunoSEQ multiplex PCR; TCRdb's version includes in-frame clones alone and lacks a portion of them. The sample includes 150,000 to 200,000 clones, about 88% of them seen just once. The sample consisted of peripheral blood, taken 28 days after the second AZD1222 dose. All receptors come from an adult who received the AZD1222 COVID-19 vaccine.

CDR3 in DNA: TGCGCCAGCAGCTCGGGGACTAGCGGCACACACACCACAGATACGCAGTATTTT. Its translation: CASSSGTSGTHTTDTQYF. This chain joins TRBV5-1 and TRBJ2-3; 11 bases agree with TRBD2. Germline CDR1 and CDR2: SGHRS and YFSETQ. CDR3 size: 18 residues. J gave up 2 bases and V 3 bases, and 11 bases lay outside the gene matches.

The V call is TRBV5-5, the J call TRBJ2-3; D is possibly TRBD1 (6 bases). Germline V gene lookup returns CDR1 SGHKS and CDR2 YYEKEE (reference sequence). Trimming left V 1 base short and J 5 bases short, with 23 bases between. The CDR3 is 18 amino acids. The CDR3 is CASSLYGPVGAYGDTQYF. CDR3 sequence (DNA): TGTGCCAGCAGCTTGTATGGTCCGGTGGGGGCATACGGAGATACGCAGTATTTT.

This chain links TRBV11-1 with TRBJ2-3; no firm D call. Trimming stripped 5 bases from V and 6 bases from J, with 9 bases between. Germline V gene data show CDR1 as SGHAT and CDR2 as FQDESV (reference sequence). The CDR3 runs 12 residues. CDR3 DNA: TGTGCCAGCAGCCTCGGCCGCGATACGCAGTATTTT. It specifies CASSLGRDTQYF.

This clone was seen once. In nucleotides, the CDR3 is TGCGCCAGCAGCTTCGGACAAAAACTGTTTTTT. Its protein product is CASSFGQKLFF. This rearrangement joins TRBV5-1 to TRBJ1-4; D gene unclear. CDR1 SGHRS and CDR2 YFSETQ come from the germline V gene. V was cut by 2 bases and J by 9 bases, with 5 bases left in between. This CDR3 comprises 11 residues.

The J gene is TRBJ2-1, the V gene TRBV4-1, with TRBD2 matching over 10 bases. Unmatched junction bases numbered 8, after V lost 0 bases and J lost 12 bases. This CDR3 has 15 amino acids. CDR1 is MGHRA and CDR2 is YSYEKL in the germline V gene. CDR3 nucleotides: TGCGCCAGCAGCCAAGATGGGGCTAGCGGGAGCGGGCAGTTCTTC. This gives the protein CASSQDGASGSGQFF.

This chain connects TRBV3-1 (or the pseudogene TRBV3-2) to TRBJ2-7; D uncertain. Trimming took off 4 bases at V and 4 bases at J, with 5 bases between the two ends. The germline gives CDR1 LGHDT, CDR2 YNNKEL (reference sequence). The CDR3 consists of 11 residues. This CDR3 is CASSLEYEQYF. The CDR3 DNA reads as TGTGCCAGCAGCCTCGAATACGAGCAGTACTTC.

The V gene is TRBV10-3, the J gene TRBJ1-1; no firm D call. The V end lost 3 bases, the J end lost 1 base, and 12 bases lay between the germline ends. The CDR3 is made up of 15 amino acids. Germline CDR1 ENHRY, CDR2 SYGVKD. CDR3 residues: CAISELGSSNTEAFF. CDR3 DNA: TGTGCCATCAGTGAACTCGGATCCTCGAACACTGAAGCTTTCTTT.

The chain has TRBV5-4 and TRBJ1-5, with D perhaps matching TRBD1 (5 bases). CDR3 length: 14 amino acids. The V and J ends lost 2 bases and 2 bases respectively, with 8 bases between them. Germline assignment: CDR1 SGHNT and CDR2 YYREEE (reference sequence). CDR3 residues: CASSFRGGNQPQHF. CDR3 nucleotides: TGTGCCAGCAGCTTTAGGGGAGGCAATCAGCCCCAGCATTTT.

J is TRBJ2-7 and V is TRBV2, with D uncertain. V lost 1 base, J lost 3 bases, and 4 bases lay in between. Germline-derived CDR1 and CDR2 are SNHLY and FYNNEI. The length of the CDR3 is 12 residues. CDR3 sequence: CASSEGGYEQYF. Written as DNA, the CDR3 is TGTGCCAGCAGTGAAGGGGGCTACGAGCAGTACTTC.

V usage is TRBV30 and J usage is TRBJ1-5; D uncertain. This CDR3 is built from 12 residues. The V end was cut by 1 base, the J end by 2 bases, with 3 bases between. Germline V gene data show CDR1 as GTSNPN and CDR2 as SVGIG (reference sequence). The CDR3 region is CAWSEGNQPQHF. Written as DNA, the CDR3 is TGTGCCTGGAGTGAAGGCAATCAGCCCCAGCATTTT.

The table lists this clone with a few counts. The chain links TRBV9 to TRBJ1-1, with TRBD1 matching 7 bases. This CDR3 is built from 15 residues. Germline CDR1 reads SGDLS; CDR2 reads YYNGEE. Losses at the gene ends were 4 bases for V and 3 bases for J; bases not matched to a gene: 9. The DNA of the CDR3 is TGTGCCAGCAGCTCCCAGGGGGGGCCGGACACTGAAGCTTTCTTT. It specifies CASSSQGGPDTEAFF.

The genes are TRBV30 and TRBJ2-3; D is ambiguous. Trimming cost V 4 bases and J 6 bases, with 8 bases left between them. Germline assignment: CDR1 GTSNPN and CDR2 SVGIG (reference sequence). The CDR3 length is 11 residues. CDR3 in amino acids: CAWTLSDTQYF. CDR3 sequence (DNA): TGTGCCTGGACCCTTAGCGATACGCAGTATTTT.

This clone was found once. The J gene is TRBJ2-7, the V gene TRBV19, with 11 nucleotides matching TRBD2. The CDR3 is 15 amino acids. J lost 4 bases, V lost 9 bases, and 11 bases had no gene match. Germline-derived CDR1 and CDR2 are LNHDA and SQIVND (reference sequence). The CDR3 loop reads CASSQLAGVKYEQYF. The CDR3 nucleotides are TGTGCCAGCAGTCAACTAGCGGGAGTGAAGTACGAGCAGTACTTC. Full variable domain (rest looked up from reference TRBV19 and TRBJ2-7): DGGITQSPKYLFRKEGQNVTLSCEQNLNHDAMYWYRQDPGQGLRLIYYSQIVNDFQKGDIAEGYSVSREKKESFPLTVTSAQKNPTAFYLCASSQLAGVKYEQYFGPGTRLTVT.

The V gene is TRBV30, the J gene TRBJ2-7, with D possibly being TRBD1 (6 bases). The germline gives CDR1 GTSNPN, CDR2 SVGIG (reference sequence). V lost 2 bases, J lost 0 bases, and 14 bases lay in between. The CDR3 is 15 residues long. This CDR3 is CAWSPGTPRSYEQYF. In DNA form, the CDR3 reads TGTGCCTGGAGTCCCGGGACACCTCGCTCCTACGAGCAGTACTTC. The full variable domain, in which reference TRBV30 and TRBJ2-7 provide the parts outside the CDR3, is SQTIHQWPATLVQPVGSPLSLECTVEGTSNPNLYWYRQAAGRGLQLLFYSVGIGQISSEVPQNLSASRPQDRQFILSSKKLLLSDSGFYLCAWSPGTPRSYEQYFGPGTRLTVT.

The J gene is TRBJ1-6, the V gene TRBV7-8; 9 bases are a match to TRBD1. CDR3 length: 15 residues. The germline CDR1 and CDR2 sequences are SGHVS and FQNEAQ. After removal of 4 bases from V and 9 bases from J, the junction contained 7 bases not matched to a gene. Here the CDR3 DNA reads TGTGCCAGCAGCTCGTCCCGGGACAGGGTTTCACCCCTCCACTTT. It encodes CASSSSRDRVSPLHF. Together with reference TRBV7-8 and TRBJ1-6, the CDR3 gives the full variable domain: GAGVSQSPRYKVAKRGQDVALRCDPISGHVSLFWYQQALGQGPEFLTYFQNEAQLDKSGLPSDRFFAERPEGSVSTLKIQRTQQEDSAVYLCASSSSRDRVSPLHFGNGTRLTVT.

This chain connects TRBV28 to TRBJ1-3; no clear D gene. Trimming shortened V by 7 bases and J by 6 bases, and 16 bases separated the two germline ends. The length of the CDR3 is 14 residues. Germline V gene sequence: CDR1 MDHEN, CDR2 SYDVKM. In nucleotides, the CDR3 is TGTGCCAGCACTCATGCCGGGGTTGAAAACACCATATATTTT. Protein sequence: CASTHAGVENTIYF.

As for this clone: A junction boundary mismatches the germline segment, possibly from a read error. The CDR3 protein is CASSTAGPRSF. In DNA form, the CDR3 reads TGTGCCAGCAGTACCGCCGGGCCCAGGTCGTTC. J is TRBJ2-7 and V is TRBV6-2 or TRBV6-3, with unresolved D. Germline CDR1 MNHEY, CDR2 SVGEGT. The CDR3 sequence is 11 residues long.

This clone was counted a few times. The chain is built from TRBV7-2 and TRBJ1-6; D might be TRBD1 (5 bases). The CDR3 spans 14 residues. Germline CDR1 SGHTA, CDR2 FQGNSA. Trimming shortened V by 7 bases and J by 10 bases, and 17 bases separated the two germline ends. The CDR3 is CASTRDSGQSPLHF. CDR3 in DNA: TGTGCCAGCACCCGGGACTCCGGGCAATCACCCCTCCACTTT.

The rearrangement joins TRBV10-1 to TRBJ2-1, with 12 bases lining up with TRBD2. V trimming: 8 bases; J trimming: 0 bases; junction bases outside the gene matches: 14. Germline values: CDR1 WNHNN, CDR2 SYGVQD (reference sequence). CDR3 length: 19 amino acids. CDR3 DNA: TGCGCCAGCTGTCGGACTAGCGGGACCCAGCACTACTCCTACAATGAGCAGTTCTTC. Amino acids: CASCRTSGTQHYSYNEQFF.

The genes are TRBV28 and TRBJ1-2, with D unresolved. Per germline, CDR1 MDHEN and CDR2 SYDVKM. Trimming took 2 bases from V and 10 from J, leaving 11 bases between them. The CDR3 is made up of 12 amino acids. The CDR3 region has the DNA TGTGCCAGCAGTTTAATCAAACAGTTCTACACCTTC. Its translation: CASSLIKQFYTF.

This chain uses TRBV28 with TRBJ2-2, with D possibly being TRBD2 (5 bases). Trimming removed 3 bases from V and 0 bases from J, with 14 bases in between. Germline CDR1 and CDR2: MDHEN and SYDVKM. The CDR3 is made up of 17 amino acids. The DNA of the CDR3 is TGTGCCAGCAGTTTTGTGGGGATCGGGGCGAACACCGGGGAGCTGTTTTTT. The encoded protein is CASSFVGIGANTGELFF.

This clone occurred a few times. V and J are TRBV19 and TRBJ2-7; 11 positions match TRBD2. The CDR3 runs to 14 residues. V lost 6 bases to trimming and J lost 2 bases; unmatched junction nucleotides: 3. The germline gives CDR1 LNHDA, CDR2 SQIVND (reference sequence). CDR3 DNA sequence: TGTGCCAGTAGGGGACTAGCGGTAGCCTACGAGCAGTACTTC. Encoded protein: CASRGLAVAYEQYF.

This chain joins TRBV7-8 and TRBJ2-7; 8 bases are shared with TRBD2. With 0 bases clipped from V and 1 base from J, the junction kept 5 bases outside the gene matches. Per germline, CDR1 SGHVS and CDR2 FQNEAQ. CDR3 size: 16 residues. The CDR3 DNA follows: TGTGCCAGCAGCTTAGCGGGCGTAGCGGGGTCCTACGAGCAGTACTTC. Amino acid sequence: CASSLAGVAGSYEQYF. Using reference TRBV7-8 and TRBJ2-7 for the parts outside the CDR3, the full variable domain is GAGVSQSPRYKVAKRGQDVALRCDPISGHVSLFWYQQALGQGPEFLTYFQNEAQLDKSGLPSDRFFAERPEGSVSTLKIQRTQQEDSAVYLCASSLAGVAGSYEQYFGPGTRLTVT.

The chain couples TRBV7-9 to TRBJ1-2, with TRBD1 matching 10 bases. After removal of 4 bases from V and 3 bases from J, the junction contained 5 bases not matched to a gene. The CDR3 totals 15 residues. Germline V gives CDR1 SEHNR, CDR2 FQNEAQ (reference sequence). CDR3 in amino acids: CASSSGQGRDYGYTF. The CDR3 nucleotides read TGTGCCAGCAGCTCGGGACAGGGGCGCGACTATGGCTACACCTTC.

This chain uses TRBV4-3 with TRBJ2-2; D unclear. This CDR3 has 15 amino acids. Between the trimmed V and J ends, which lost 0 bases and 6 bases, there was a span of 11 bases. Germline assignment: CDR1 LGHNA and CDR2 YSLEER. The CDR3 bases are TGCGCCAGCAGCCAAGACGCCCTGGTCGCCGGGGAGCTGTTTTTT. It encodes CASSQDALVAGELFF.